The 28 T cell receptor beta chains below were found in one sample sequenced in a study of metastatic and nonmetastatic thyroid tumors. TCRdb re-called the PCR reads with MiXCR. Among roughly 11,000 clones, around 30% were seen once, and the ten largest hold about a fifth. No patient had received any treatment before thyroid surgery. Material for sequencing was adjacent normal tissue. These receptor sequences come from a male donor with papillary thyroid cancer or a benign thyroid nodule (not recorded which). Some clones in this sample may be carry-over from other donors' samples.

This clone was found many times. The chain is built from TRBV4-1 and TRBJ2-3; TRBD2 aligns across 7 bases. This CDR3 region has 16 residues. CDR1 MGHRA and CDR2 YSYEKL come from the germline V gene. Trimming cost V 5 bases and J 0 bases; bases outside gene matches: 8. The CDR3 DNA sequence: TGCGCCAGCAGCACCCGAGCGGGGACTAGCACAGATACGCAGTATTTT. Translating it yields CASSTRAGTSTDTQYF.

The V call is TRBV20-1, the J call TRBJ2-7; D call uncertain. V lost 0 bases and J 0 bases, leaving 9 bases between the germline ends. CDR1 and CDR2 (germline): DFQATT, SNEGSKA (reference sequence). The CDR3 is made up of 14 amino acids. The CDR3 is CSARDMRISYEQYF. In DNA, the CDR3 is TGCAGTGCTAGAGATATGCGGATCTCCTACGAGCAGTACTTC.

The chain has TRBV27 and TRBJ1-2; no firm D call. Germline-derived CDR1 and CDR2 are MNHEY and SMNVEV (reference sequence). The CDR3 consists of 13 residues. Trimming shortened V by 5 bases and J by 4 bases, and 11 bases separated the two germline ends. CDR3 protein: CASSPLGIYGYTF. In DNA, the CDR3 is TGTGCCAGCAGTCCACTCGGGATCTATGGCTACACCTTC.

This clone is medium-sized in the sample. The chain employs TRBV9 and TRBJ2-1, with a tentative D call TRBD2 (6 bases). Germline V lookup: CDR1 SGDLS, CDR2 YYNGEE. Trimming removed 0 bases from V and 6 bases from J, with 16 bases in between. CDR3 length: 16 amino acids. The CDR3 region is CASSVGVAATSNEQFF. The CDR3, as DNA: TGTGCCAGCAGCGTAGGGGTAGCGGCCACTTCCAATGAGCAGTTCTTC.

This clone occurred a few times. The chain uses TRBV2 and TRBJ2-2; TRBD1 matches 9 bases. Germline loops: CDR1 SNHLY, CDR2 FYNNEI. With V trimmed by 7 bases and J by 7 bases, 10 bases remained unmatched. CDR3 size: 15 residues. CDR3 nucleotide sequence: TGTGCCAGCAATTTTGGGGACAGGGTTAACGGGGAGCTGTTTTTT. Encoded protein: CASNFGDRVNGELFF.

At least ten counts were recorded for this clone. J is TRBJ2-7 and V is TRBV27; D is possibly TRBD1 or TRBD2 (6 bases each). V was shortened by 2 bases and J by 3 bases, with 14 bases between the two germline ends. The CDR3 length is 15 residues. CDR1 MNHEY and CDR2 SMNVEV come from the germline V gene (reference sequence). In DNA form, the CDR3 reads TGTGCCAGCAGTTTAGGCGGGACATGGGACTACGAGCAGTACTTC. Translation: CASSLGGTWDYEQYF.

This clone has more than one count but fewer than ten. The gene calls are TRBV30 and TRBJ1-6; D is possibly TRBD1 (5 bases). CDR3 size: 14 residues. Per germline, CDR1 GTSNPN and CDR2 SVGIG (reference sequence). V was clipped by 1 base and J by 11 bases, with 15 bases between them. This chain's CDR3 is CAWSDAQGRAPLHF. The DNA for the CDR3 is TGTGCCTGGAGTGACGCGCAGGGCCGGGCACCCCTCCACTTT.

This clone occurred many times. The conserved phenylalanine or tryptophan is not found at the CDR3 terminus, so this likely reflects a read error. The DNA is omitted, as the CDR3 cannot be located on it reliably, and the CDR3 follows TCRdb's listing. The chain has TRBV9 and TRBJ1-2; the D segment call TRBD1 is taken from the table without a DNA check. From germline, CDR1 is SGDLS and CDR2 YYNGEE. The CDR3 is 8 residues long, counting both termini. The CDR3 sequence: CASSIHRG.

This clone was observed at least ten times. The V call is TRBV19, the J call TRBJ2-4, with 9 bases matching TRBD2. Germline V gene sequence: CDR1 LNHDA, CDR2 SQIVND (reference sequence). The J segment lost 0 bases and the V segment lost 5 bases, leaving 5 bases of the junction unmatched. CDR3 length: 16 amino acids. The CDR3, as DNA: TGTGCCAGTAGTGAGTCTAGCGGGGTAGCCAAAAACATTCAGTACTTC. Translating it yields CASSESSGVAKNIQYF.

This clone is deemed medium-sized. The V call is TRBV7-2, the J call TRBJ1-1; 7 nucleotides agree with TRBD1. CDR3 size: 16 residues. Germline V lookup: CDR1 SGHTA, CDR2 FQGNSA. V lost 2 bases and J lost 4; bases outside the gene matches: 10. CDR3 region: CASSLKSGGASTEAFF. In nucleotides, the CDR3 is TGTGCCAGCAGCTTAAAGTCAGGGGGTGCGAGCACTGAAGCTTTCTTT. Combining the CDR3 with reference TRBV7-2 and TRBJ1-1 gives the whole variable domain GAGVSQSPSNKVTEKGKDVELRCDPISGHTALYWYRQSLGQGLEFLIYFQGNSAPDKSGLPSDRFSAERTGGSVSTLTIQRTQQEDSAVYLCASSLKSGGASTEAFFGQGTRLTVV.

This clone was seen only a few times. This chain uses TRBV12-3 or TRBV12-4 with TRBJ2-6; TRBD1 matches at 8 bases. The CDR3 has 18 amino acids. The trim removed 5 bases at V and 0 bases at J, leaving 9 bases unmatched. The CDR3 region is CASSPRTGTPSGANVLTF. CDR3 sequence (DNA): TGTGCCAGCAGTCCTAGGACAGGGACACCCTCTGGGGCCAACGTCCTGACTTTC.

This clone was recorded many times. The chain carries TRBV4-1 and TRBJ1-2; D possibly corresponds to TRBD1 (6 bases). Trimming removed 1 base at V and 9 bases at J, with 33 bases between. CDR1 is MGHRA and CDR2 is YSYEKL in the germline V gene. CDR3 length equals 20 residues. CDR3 amino acids: CASSQAQTGTPFALWYRYTF. In nucleotides, the CDR3 is TGCGCCAGCAGCCAAGCCCAGACAGGCACCCCTTTTGCCCTATGGTACCGCTACACCTTC.

The sample holds a few counts of this clone. The chain couples TRBV3-1 to TRBJ1-2; D ambiguous. Per the germline V gene, CDR1 is LGHDT and CDR2 is YNNKEL (reference sequence). The V and J ends lost 1 base and 4 bases respectively, with 10 bases between them. This CDR3 spans 14 amino acids. In nucleotides, the CDR3 is TGTGCCAGCAGCCAAGTAGGTGACTTCTATGGCTACACCTTC. Amino acid sequence: CASSQVGDFYGYTF.

This clone was observed a single time. CDR3 nucleotides: TGTGCCAGCAGCTCCTCCGGGACGTATGGCTACACCTTC. Translation gives CASSSSGTYGYTF. The genes are TRBV3-1 and TRBJ1-2, with D possibly TRBD1 on 5 matching bases. Germline CDR1 is LGHDT and CDR2 is YNNKEL (reference sequence). The CDR3 spans 13 residues. Trimming pared 5 bases from V and 5 bases from J, leaving 12 bases between.

CDR3 sequence: CASSAQTRGYEQYF. The CDR3, as DNA: TGTGCCAGCAGTGCCCAGACACGGGGCTACGAGCAGTACTTC. J is TRBJ2-7 and V is TRBV6-1; TRBD2 is a possible D gene (5 bases). V was trimmed by 4 bases and J by 3 bases, leaving 13 bases between them. The CDR3 is 14 amino acids. The germline V gene encodes CDR1 MNHNS and CDR2 SASEGT.

The chain carries TRBV27 and TRBJ1-6, with 9 bases fitting TRBD1. Germline V lookup: CDR1 MNHEY, CDR2 SMNVEV (reference sequence). J lost 9 bases, V lost 6 bases, and 6 bases had no gene match. The CDR3 has 14 amino acids. CDR3 region: CASRADRGLSPLHF. CDR3 sequence (DNA): TGTGCCAGCAGGGCGGACAGGGGACTTTCACCCCTCCACTTT.

This clone appeared a few times. This chain connects TRBV5-1 to TRBJ1-3; no firm D call. Looked up from germline, CDR1 is SGHRS and CDR2 is YFSETQ. Trimming stripped 0 bases from V and 2 bases from J, with 9 bases between. This CDR3 has 15 amino acids. The CDR3 loop reads CASSLVPGAGNTIYF. The CDR3 DNA reads as TGCGCCAGCAGCTTGGTGCCGGGAGCTGGAAACACCATATATTTT.

This clone has only a few counts. The chain has TRBV28 and TRBJ1-5; maybe TRBD1 (5 bases). Germline CDR1 reads MDHEN; CDR2 reads SYDVKM. V was trimmed by 5 bases and J by 7 bases, leaving 18 bases between them. This CDR3 is 15 amino acids long. The CDR3: CASSPGGAVKQPQHF. The CDR3 nucleotides read TGTGCCAGCAGTCCCGGTGGGGCCGTGAAACAGCCCCAGCATTTT.

The chain links TRBV5-6 to TRBJ2-2, with a tentative D call TRBD1 (6 bases). The CDR3 is 14 residues long. Per the germline V gene, CDR1 is SGHDT and CDR2 is YYEEEE. V was shortened by 2 bases and J by 4 bases, with 9 bases between the two germline ends. The CDR3 spells CASSLTGSTGELFF. In DNA, the CDR3 is TGTGCCAGCAGCTTAACAGGGAGCACCGGGGAGCTGTTTTTT.

This CDR3 is CASSRTVAYEQYF. In DNA form, the CDR3 reads TGTGCCAGCAGCAGGACGGTGGCCTACGAGCAGTACTTC. The V call is TRBV6-1, the J call TRBJ2-7; D call uncertain. This CDR3 has 13 residues. Germline V gene lookup returns CDR1 MNHNS and CDR2 SASEGT. Trimming took 6 bases from V and 2 from J, leaving 11 bases between them.

The sample holds a few counts of this clone. V usage is TRBV6-1 and J usage is TRBJ2-4; D tentatively fits TRBD1 or TRBD2 (6 bases each). The CDR3 is 14 amino acids. V lost 6 bases to trimming and J lost 1 base, with 10 bases between them. From germline, CDR1 is MNHNS and CDR2 SASEGT. This CDR3 is CASSTGRAKNIQYF. DNA for the CDR3: TGTGCCAGCAGCACAGGGAGGGCCAAAAACATTCAGTACTTC.

Notes on this clone: One junction end disagrees with the germline gene, perhaps due to a read error. The V and J genes are TRBV11-2 and TRBJ1-2; D unclear. This CDR3 contains 11 residues. Germline CDR1 reads SGHAT; CDR2 reads FQNNGV. The DNA for the CDR3 is TGTGCCAGCAGCGAAAACTATTGCTACACCTTC. This sequence encodes CASSENYCYTF.

This clone was counted only a few times. Other DNA sequences within the sample encode an identical CDR3. The chain joins TRBV6-1 to TRBJ1-2; D is uncertain. With 9 bases removed from V and 4 bases from J, the gap between germline ends came to 12 bases. The CDR3 runs to 12 residues. The germline V gene encodes CDR1 MNHNS and CDR2 SASEGT. The CDR3 loop reads CASTHPSYGYTF. DNA for the CDR3: TGTGCCAGTACACACCCCAGCTATGGCTACACCTTC.

This clone was seen a handful of times. This chain uses TRBV10-2 with TRBJ1-3; D is unclear. The CDR3 consists of 13 residues. Germline V lookup: CDR1 WSHSY, CDR2 SAAADI. Trimming removed 0 bases from V and 4 bases from J, with 4 bases in between. In nucleotides, the CDR3 is TGCGCCAGCAGTGAGTCACGAGGAAACACCATATATTTT. It specifies CASSESRGNTIYF.

This clone has at least ten counts. J is TRBJ1-2 and V is TRBV4-2, with 10 nucleotides matching TRBD1. This CDR3 is 18 amino acids long. V was pared by 5 bases and J by 3 bases, with 15 bases of the junction left unmatched. CDR1 is LGHNA, CDR2 YNFKEQ, per germline. CDR3 DNA: TGTGCCAGCAGCGGTCACCTCACTAGGACAGGGGGTTACTATGGCTACACCTTC. It codes for CASSGHLTRTGGYYGYTF.

A note on this clone: A junction boundary mismatches the germline segment, possibly from a read error. V usage is TRBV10-3 and J usage is TRBJ2-1; the match to TRBD2 covers 11 bases. Germline-derived CDR1 and CDR2 are ENHRY and SYGVKD. CDR3 length: 18 amino acids. The CDR3 bases are TGTGTCATCAGTGAGTCCTCCTCTACTAGCGGGAGTGGAAATGAGCAGTTCTTC. It yields the protein CVISESSSTSGSGNEQFF.

By proportion, this clone is medium-sized. The genes are TRBV25-1 and TRBJ2-7; the match to TRBD1 covers 7 bases. Trimming removed 1 base from V and 3 bases from J; junction bases left unmatched: 6. The CDR3 extends over 15 amino acids. Per the germline V gene, CDR1 is MGHDK and CDR2 is SYGVNS. CDR3 residues: CASSEFGQENYEQYF. The CDR3 nucleotides are TGTGCCAGCAGTGAATTTGGACAGGAGAACTACGAGCAGTACTTC.

The chain carries TRBV11-1 and TRBJ2-1; the match to TRBD1 covers 7 bases. The CDR3 loop spans 15 amino acids. Trimming took 6 bases from V and 3 from J; bases not matched to a gene: 8. CDR1 SGHAT and CDR2 FQDESV come from the germline V gene (reference sequence). The CDR3 reads CASRRTGAFYNEQFF. As DNA, the CDR3 is TGTGCCAGCAGACGGACAGGTGCTTTCTACAATGAGCAGTTCTTC. The full variable domain, with the rest looked up from reference TRBV11-1 and TRBJ2-1, is EAEVAQSPRYKITEKSQAVAFWCDPISGHATLYWYRQILGQGPELLVQFQDESVVDDSQLPKDRFSAERLKGVDSTLKIQPAELGDSAMYLCASRRTGAFYNEQFFGPGTRLTVL.